This T cell receptor beta chain was retrieved from a study of blood T cell repertoires in COVID-19 (dated by TCRdb to the early 2020s). Study-wide context: Samples covering the acute and convalescent phases of COVID-19 were provided by collaborators in the United States, Italy and Spain. The material from the prospective study consisted of cDNA or gDNA derived from T cells, B-cell-depleted T cells, or PBMCs. The dataset comprised deeply sampled blood TCRbeta repertoires from subjects exposed to, actively infected with, or recovered from COVID-19. The repertoires were made available in a free public database intended to serve as a resource for research on the immune response to SARS-CoV-2. Samples came from the ongoing ImmuneRACE study (first 160 participants) plus 1,254 subjects from 6 global collaborators. A de-identified subject ID, COVID-19 status, age in years and sex were almost always included in the sample metadata. HLA class I and class II types, where available, came from metadata supplied by the sample provider rather than from assay-based typing.

In the prospective study, participants were about 18 to 90 years old, resided in approximately 22 geographic areas of the United States, and were enrolled through a virtual design. To assign participants to cohorts, the prospective study relied on clinical history that participants themselves reported in a screening survey and a study questionnaire. Each participant in the prospective study had whole blood, serum and a nasopharyngeal or oropharyngeal swab collected by mobile phlebotomists. Prospective study participants could optionally give additional blood draws and questionnaires over an approximately two-month period. Before DNA extraction, prospective study blood samples were shipped either frozen or at room temperature. The immunoSEQ Assay, a bias-controlled multiplex PCR, was used to amplify TCRbeta CDR3 regions from genomic DNA. Under the source paper's analysis protocol: Within the assay, amplification of reference gene primers was used to estimate how many nucleated cells each sample contained. To quantify the absolute abundance of each unique TCRbeta CDR3 rearrangement, sequence reads were collapsed and filtered. For each sample, productive Simpson clonality was calculated by taking the square root of Simpson's diversity index across productive rearrangements. Drawn from immuneACCESS, this table holds only the in-frame rearrangements with V and J called that TCRdb kept. Clones are partly lost; checked studies trace under half to an unresolved V gene and leave the rest unexplained. D and trimming come from the DNA, and the V and J calls and clone size come from that table. This sample gives 130,000 to 150,000 clones in total; around 89% of them show up just once. Of the sample, approximately 1.2% falls within the top ten clones.

With respect to this clone: The antigen this receptor binds is unknown. The record has no base qualities; no much larger clone is one base away.

CDR1 and CDR2 were assigned from the germline V gene as LGHNA and YSLEER. The CDR3 numbers 16 residues from cysteine through phenylalanine. Only the CDR3 region is kept as DNA, spanning 48 bases read in frame from base 1. Germline trimming: 4 bases from V, 3 bases from J; junction bases outside gene matches: 8. Results the study describes overall, beyond this receptor: Clinical and demographic metadata were provided uncurated, with the amount varying by source and participant.

The chain is assembled from TRBV4-3 and TRBJ2-1, with 8 bases aligning to TRBD2. What was sequenced was PBMCs or T cells enriched from blood (not recorded which). The TCR comes from a woman in her thirties with acute COVID-19. The DNA is as follows: TGCGCCAGCAGCCTTGACCGGGAGGGCCTCTACAATGAGCAGTTCTTC. Its translation reads: CASSLDREGLYNEQFF.